Sequencing of this T cell receptor beta chain was carried out in a study of OX40 agonist ivuxolimab in advanced cancers. Whole-study context: People who had prior anti-PD-1, anti-PD-L1 or anti-CTLA-4 therapy could take part, and about 40% had some.

The repertoire was sequenced with immunoSEQ multiplex PCR; TCRdb's copy has only in-frame clones and lacks some. The sample comprises approximately 69,000 clones, 80% to 85% of which are singletons, and approximately 8.7% rests with the top ten. In the case of this clone: No antigen is known for it.

Baseline, cycle 4 day 1, and cycle 7 day 1 were the blood sampling points. General study results and limits: In CD8+ T cells, expanded clones were on average more numerous than in CD4+.

The V and J ends lost 4 bases and 5 bases respectively, with 15 bases between them. This CDR3 contains 14 residues. The germline gives CDR1 SGHRS, CDR2 YFSETQ. This chain joins TRBV5-1 and TRBJ2-5, with D possibly being TRBD1 or TRBD2 (6 bases each). Sequencing was performed on CD4+ or CD8+ T cells sorted from blood, taken in a trial of the OX40 agonist ivuxolimab. The source of this sequence is an adult with an advanced solid tumor such as melanoma, head and neck, liver or kidney cancer. The CDR3 sequence is CASSPSLGGETQYF. For the CDR3, the DNA is TGCGCCAGCAGCCCATCACTAGGGGGGGAGACCCAGTACTTC.